This passage covers 27 T cell receptor beta chains from one sample sequenced in a study of regulatory T cells in long-lasting Graves disease. Arm-PCR with iRepertoire HTBI primers amplified the CDR3 regions for these TCR beta libraries. TCRdb processed the multiplex PCR reads anew with MiXCR; each CDR3 protein has one entry. The table has under 800,000 distinct CDR3 sequences, roughly 15% seen once. Time point described: newly diagnosed GD, antithyroid drugs for less than 3 months. PBMCs were the source of the RNA used for TCR sequencing. This sample also appeared in a second study, on T cells in Graves' hyperthyroidism and ophthalmopathy.

The sample was peripheral blood mononuclear cells (PBMCs), taken at new diagnosis, from a patient treated with antithyroid drugs. All receptors come from a woman aged 25 to 45 with Graves disease.

V usage is TRBV4-1 and J usage is TRBJ2-1; no clear D gene. CDR3 length: 20 amino acids. Germline loops: CDR1 MGHRA, CDR2 YSYEKL. The germline V and J ends were trimmed by 3 bases and 0 bases, with 24 bases remaining between them. The CDR3, as DNA: TGCGCCAGCAGCCATGACCCTGACAAAAGGGCATATAGCTCCTACAATGAGCAGTTCTTC. Translating it yields CASSHDPDKRAYSSYNEQFF.

This clonotype was seen ten or more times. This sequence joins TRBV2 and TRBJ1-2, with D uncertain. The CDR3 runs to 14 residues. The germline gives CDR1 SNHLY, CDR2 FYNNEI. V lost 6 bases to trimming and J lost 1 base, with 12 bases between them. CDR3 protein: CASSSLEGNYGYTF. CDR3 DNA: TGTGCCAGCAGCTCTCTCGAGGGTAACTATGGCTACACCTTC.

This clonotype was recorded many times. V gene TRBV6-1 combines with J gene TRBJ1-3, with D possibly matching TRBD1 (6 bases). CDR3 length: 13 amino acids. V dropped 6 bases and J dropped 9 bases, with 15 bases sitting between them. Germline values: CDR1 MNHNS, CDR2 SASEGT. The CDR3: CASSRTGPGTIYF. Written as DNA, the CDR3 is TGTGCCAGCAGCAGAACAGGGCCGGGCACCATATATTTT.

This clonotype showed up many times. This chain connects TRBV20-1 to TRBJ2-5; D may match TRBD1 or TRBD2 (5 bases each). The ends were cut back, 2 bases at V and 5 bases at J, with 24 bases in the middle. The CDR3 totals 17 residues. The germline V gene encodes CDR1 DFQATT and CDR2 SNEGSKA (reference sequence). The CDR3 protein is CSARNWQVTLWGETQYF. CDR3 DNA sequence: TGCAGTGCTAGAAATTGGCAGGTCACACTTTGGGGGGAGACCCAGTACTTC.

The V and J genes are TRBV7-2 and TRBJ2-6; 8 bases fit TRBD1. Germline V gives CDR1 SGHTA, CDR2 FQGNSA. CDR3 length: 20 residues. Trimming removed 3 bases from V and 0 bases from J; junction bases left unmatched: 13. The CDR3 spells CASSLTLGQGDISGANVLTF. DNA for the CDR3: TGTGCCAGCAGCTTGACCCTAGGACAGGGCGATATCTCTGGGGCCAACGTCCTGACTTTC.

In its sample, this clonotype was seen a few times. The chain joins TRBV4-1 to TRBJ2-7, with 7 bases fitting TRBD2. The CDR3 loop spans 16 amino acids. From germline, CDR1 is MGHRA and CDR2 YSYEKL. J lost 2 bases, V lost 1 base, and 8 bases had no gene match. CDR3 region: CASSQGKSGAAYEQYF. The CDR3, as DNA: TGCGCCAGCAGCCAAGGGAAGAGCGGGGCGGCCTACGAGCAGTACTTC.

As concerns this clonotype: A single base separates this from a much larger clone, so it may be a read error. The chain joins TRBV5-1 to TRBJ2-5; D not certain. Trimming stripped 0 bases from V and 2 bases from J, with 2 bases between. The length of the CDR3 is 12 residues. In germline, CDR1 is SGHRS, CDR2 YFSETQ. CDR3 loop: CASSLEQETQYF. The CDR3 DNA is TGCGCCAGCAGCTTGGAGCAAGAGACCCAGTACTTC.

Ten or more counts support this clonotype. The chain recombines TRBV20-1 with TRBJ2-1; D unclear. The CDR3 has 15 residues. Trimming cost V 6 bases and J 4 bases, with 19 bases left between them. Germline-derived CDR1 and CDR2 are DFQATT and SNEGSKA (reference sequence). CDR3 nucleotides: TGCAGTGCGGGGAAGACTCCGGCTTCATACAATGAGCAGTTCTTC. It encodes CSAGKTPASYNEQFF.

This clonotype has at least ten counts. The chain links TRBV5-1 to TRBJ2-3; 9 nucleotides match TRBD1. In germline, CDR1 is SGHRS, CDR2 YFSETQ. After removal of 6 bases from V and 4 bases from J, the junction contained 12 bases not matched to a gene. The CDR3 extends over 16 amino acids. The CDR3 DNA sequence: TGCGCCAGCACTCAAGATGGGACAGGGATGGCAGATACGCAGTATTTT. It yields the protein CASTQDGTGMADTQYF.

The V and J genes are TRBV30 and TRBJ1-5, with D unresolved. There are 13 residues in the CDR3. CDR1 is GTSNPN, CDR2 SVGIG, per germline (reference sequence). V dropped 2 bases and J dropped 5 bases, with 10 bases sitting between them. The CDR3 sequence: CAWSPNGDQPQHF. CDR3 nucleotide sequence: TGTGCCTGGAGTCCTAACGGAGATCAGCCCCAGCATTTT.

This clonotype was counted ten times or more. The CDR3 here is CASSRTSLTDTQYF. The CDR3 DNA is TGTGCCAGCAGCCGGACTAGCCTCACAGATACGCAGTATTTT. The J gene is TRBJ2-3, the V gene TRBV14, with 8 bases fitting TRBD2. V trimming: 4 bases; J trimming: 2 bases; junction bases outside the gene matches: 2. The CDR3 sequence is 14 residues long. Germline loops: CDR1 SGHDN, CDR2 FVKESK.

This clonotype was observed at least ten times. V and J are TRBV5-1 and TRBJ1-4; 9 bases match TRBD1. With V trimmed by 4 bases and J by 10 bases, 11 bases remained unmatched. CDR3 length: 15 amino acids. Germline-derived CDR1 and CDR2 are SGHRS and YFSETQ. CDR3 loop: CASSSSGTGLGKLFF. As DNA, the CDR3 is TGCGCCAGCAGCAGCTCCGGGACAGGGCTAGGAAAACTGTTTTTT.

The sample holds many counts of this clonotype. The rearrangement uses TRBV11-2 and TRBJ2-1, with 12 bases aligning to TRBD2. In germline, CDR1 is SGHAT, CDR2 FQNNGV. The CDR3 contains 13 residues. J was trimmed by 6 bases and V by 8 bases; bases with no gene match: 2. The CDR3 loop is CASGLAGFNEQFF. In DNA form, the CDR3 reads TGTGCCAGCGGACTAGCGGGATTCAATGAGCAGTTCTTC.

This clonotype was seen only a few times. J is TRBJ2-2 and V is TRBV7-3; 7 bases line up with TRBD1. Unmatched junction bases numbered 4, after V lost 5 bases and J lost 7 bases. Looked up from germline, CDR1 is SGHTA and CDR2 is FQGTGA. This CDR3 comprises 13 residues. Here the CDR3 reads CASSQGGVGELFF. DNA of the CDR3: TGTGCCAGCAGCCAAGGGGGCGTCGGGGAGCTGTTTTTT.

This chain joins TRBV28 and TRBJ2-3, with D perhaps matching TRBD1 (5 bases). Germline values: CDR1 MDHEN, CDR2 SYDVKM. Trimming removed 5 bases at V and 4 bases at J, with 16 bases between. The CDR3 sequence is 15 residues long. Written as DNA, the CDR3 is TGTGCCAGCAGTCCAGACAGCTACCATCCAGATACGCAGTATTTT. Its translation is CASSPDSYHPDTQYF.

The genes are TRBV6-2 or TRBV6-3 and TRBJ2-6, with TRBD1 identical over 10 bases. The CDR3 contains 13 residues. The V and J ends lost 8 bases and 8 bases, in that order; junction bases with no gene match: 3. Germline lookup yields CDR1 MNHEY and CDR2 SVGEGT. The CDR3 region is CASLGQGTNVLTF. The DNA for the CDR3 is TGTGCCAGCTTGGGACAGGGGACCAACGTCCTGACTTTC.

Turning to this clonotype: A much larger clone lies a single base off, so this may be a read error. This chain joins TRBV6-2 or TRBV6-3 and TRBJ1-2; tentatively, D is TRBD1 (6 bases). Germline-derived CDR1 and CDR2 are MNHEY and SVGEGT. V dropped 6 bases and J dropped 4 bases, with 12 bases sitting between them. The CDR3 is 13 residues long. The CDR3 DNA reads TGTGCCAGCAGGACGGGGGGCGCCTATGGCTACACCTTC. The encoded protein is CASRTGGAYGYTF.

This clonotype was seen repeatedly, ten times or more. For the CDR3, the DNA is TGTGCCAGCAGCTTAGACCCGGGCACCCCTGCCGAGCAGTACTTC. This sequence encodes CASSLDPGTPAEQYF. The chain is built from TRBV11-2 and TRBJ2-7, with D hard to call. The CDR3 is 15 residues long. V was clipped by 0 bases and J by 6 bases, with 15 bases between them. From germline, CDR1 is SGHAT and CDR2 FQNNGV.

This clonotype appeared many times. CDR3 nucleotides: TGTGCCAGCAGCCTCGGGACAGGGGGCCTTCAGCCCCAGCATTTT. Protein product: CASSLGTGGLQPQHF. This chain links TRBV3-1 with TRBJ1-5, with 12 bases lining up with TRBD1. Germline V gene data show CDR1 as LGHDT and CDR2 as YNNKEL (reference sequence). The CDR3 has 15 amino acids. The trim removed 4 bases at V and 6 bases at J, leaving 4 bases unmatched.

This clonotype was detected a few times. This sequence joins TRBV5-8 and TRBJ2-3; D remains unclear. Germline CDR1 reads SGHTS; CDR2 reads YDEGEE. The CDR3 loop spans 14 amino acids. The V and J ends lost 1 base and 3 bases respectively, with 9 bases between them. The CDR3 DNA reads TGTGCCAGCAGCTTGAGATGGTCGACAGATACGCAGTATTTT. Translating gives CASSLRWSTDTQYF.

This clonotype was detected a few times. The CDR3 region has the DNA TGTGCCATCAGGGGACAGCATGAGGAAAAACTGTTTTTT. This translates into CAIRGQHEEKLFF. J is TRBJ1-4 and V is TRBV10-3; 7 bases agree with TRBD1. With V trimmed by 6 bases and J by 8 bases, 6 bases remained unmatched. CDR1 and CDR2 (germline): ENHRY, SYGVKD. The CDR3 length is 13 residues.

This clonotype was seen only a few times. This rearrangement joins TRBV19 to TRBJ2-3; 9 bases are shared with TRBD1. CDR1 and CDR2 (germline): LNHDA, SQIVND (reference sequence). The CDR3 totals 17 residues. Trimming removed 5 bases from V and 2 bases from J; junction bases left unmatched: 11. The CDR3 DNA sequence: TGTGCCAGTAGTCCTGGGACAGGGTCGGTTTTCACAGATACGCAGTATTTT. Translation: CASSPGTGSVFTDTQYF.

This clonotype was observed at least ten times. The V call is TRBV20-1, the J call TRBJ2-7; D may correspond to TRBD1 or TRBD2 (6 bases each). Looked up from germline, CDR1 is DFQATT and CDR2 is SNEGSKA (reference sequence). V lost 4 bases to trimming and J lost 6 bases, with 13 bases between them. The CDR3 loop spans 12 amino acids. This chain's CDR3 is CSAMGGVGEQYF. The CDR3 nucleotides are TGCAGTGCTATGGGGGGCGTGGGCGAGCAGTACTTC.

V gene TRBV6-4 combines with J gene TRBJ1-4; TRBD1 is a possible D gene (5 bases). V was pared by 4 bases and J by 8 bases, with 14 bases between. From germline, CDR1 is MRHNA and CDR2 SNTAGT. The CDR3 has 14 residues. CDR3 residues: CASSVGGKGEKLFF. Here the CDR3 DNA reads TGTGCCAGCAGTGTCGGGGGAAAGGGCGAAAAACTGTTTTTT.

This rearrangement joins TRBV7-8 to TRBJ1-5, with unresolved D. Germline CDR1 is SGHVS and CDR2 is FQNEAQ. The CDR3 runs 12 residues. V was shortened by 3 bases and J by 7 bases, with 7 bases between the two germline ends. This chain's CDR3 is CASSLTIQPQHF. The CDR3 region has the DNA TGTGCCAGCAGCTTGACAATCCAGCCCCAGCATTTT.

This clonotype showed up many times. The chain combines TRBV6-5 with TRBJ2-7, with D perhaps matching TRBD1 (6 bases). The CDR3 extends over 14 amino acids. The V end lost 0 bases, the J end lost 2 bases, and 8 bases lay between the germline ends. Germline loops: CDR1 MNHEY, CDR2 SVGAGI. In DNA, the CDR3 is TGTGCCAGCAGTTACTCGACAGGCCCCTACGAGCAGTACTTC. The encoded protein is CASSYSTGPYEQYF.

The chain uses TRBV29-1 and TRBJ2-5; 13 positions match TRBD2. The CDR3 covers 15 residues. The germline CDR1 and CDR2 sequences are SQVTM and ANQGSEA. V was clipped by 3 bases and J by 1 base; unmatched bases: 2. CDR3 protein: CSVEGTSGIQETQYF. The DNA of the CDR3 is TGCAGCGTTGAGGGGACTAGCGGGATCCAAGAGACCCAGTACTTC.